This entry concerns a single TCR beta chain. Deletions cut 0 bases from V and 8 bases from J, with 18 bases between. Germline CDR1 SGHRS, CDR2 YFSETQ. The CDR3 runs 16 residues. Execution of the assay was at deep level. The protocol was immunoSEQ multiplex PCR, while the TCRdb copy is restricted to in-frame clones and leaves out a portion. The sample lists about 2.3 million clones; roughly 92% were seen once. This entry comes from a study of shared clonotypes between healthy human individuals. The study drew its donors from healthy HIV-negative adults without recent acute infections or vaccinations. The sequencing input was naive CD4+ T cells from PBMCs. As to subset: CD45RA+ positively selected. The J gene is TRBJ2-1, the V gene TRBV5-1, with a weak D call TRBD2 (5 bases). This TCR was sampled from a man between 18 and 35 years old in good health. Some clones in this sample may be carry-over from other donors' samples. The CDR3 sequence: CASSLAGFASWDEQFF. CDR3 nucleotide sequence: TGCGCCAGCAGCTTGGCGGGGTTCGCTTCGTGGGATGAGCAGTTCTTC. The full variable domain, with the rest looked up from reference TRBV5-1 and TRBJ2-1, is KAGVTQTPRYLIKTRGQQVTLSCSPISGHRSVSWYQQTPGQGLQFLFEYFSETQRNKGNFPGRFSGRQFSNSRSEMNVSTLELGDSALYLCASSLAGFASWDEQFFGPGTRLTVL.